Shown below are 5 T cell receptor beta chains from a single sample sequenced in a study of cytomegalovirus exposure and HLA in healthy donors. The PCR had 60 Vbeta and 13 Jbeta primers. Data came from immunoSEQ multiplex PCR; TCRdb stores just in-frame clones and leaves some out. The table lists roughly 120,000 clones, approximately 80% of them singletons. The sequencing sample was made of PBMCs. The source is a human donor in good health.

The J gene is TRBJ2-7, the V gene TRBV30, with D possibly TRBD1 on 6 matching bases. The V gene's germline CDR1 is GTSNPN and CDR2 SVGIG (reference sequence). With 2 bases removed from V and 2 bases from J, the gap between germline ends came to 10 bases. CDR3 size: 13 residues. In nucleotides, the CDR3 is TGTGCCTGGAGTAGGACAGCCGCCTACGAGCAGTACTTC. Translation gives CAWSRTAAYEQYF.

This sequence joins TRBV9 and TRBJ1-2; D remains unclear. CDR3 length: 15 amino acids. Per the germline V gene, CDR1 is SGDLS and CDR2 is YYNGEE. Trimming took 0 bases from V and 6 from J, leaving 15 bases between them. The CDR3 is CASSVGSLTPHGYTF. CDR3 DNA sequence: TGTGCCAGCAGCGTAGGTTCACTTACTCCCCATGGCTACACCTTC.

The chain employs TRBV11-2 and TRBJ1-2; no clear D. Trimming removed 5 bases from V and 7 bases from J, with 26 bases in between. Germline V gene lookup returns CDR1 SGHAT and CDR2 FQNNGV. The CDR3 contains 17 residues. The CDR3 here is CASSQLPMGSPLGGYTF. CDR3 bases: TGTGCCAGCAGCCAGTTGCCGATGGGCAGCCCTTTGGGTGGCTACACCTTC.

This clone was recorded only once. This chain uses TRBV19 with TRBJ1-4, with 10 bases fitting TRBD1. The germline V gene has CDR1 LNHDA and CDR2 SQIVND (reference sequence). V shed 6 bases, J shed 5 bases, and the junction held 3 bases outside the gene matches. The CDR3 extends over 14 amino acids. This CDR3 is CASRPGQGNEKLFF. DNA of the CDR3: TGTGCCAGTAGGCCGGGACAGGGGAATGAAAAACTGTTTTTT. Filled out from reference TRBV19 and TRBJ1-4, the complete variable domain reads DGGITQSPKYLFRKEGQNVTLSCEQNLNHDAMYWYRQDPGQGLRLIYYSQIVNDFQKGDIAEGYSVSREKKESFPLTVTSAQKNPTAFYLCASRPGQGNEKLFFGSGTQLSVL.

The chain links TRBV6-1 to TRBJ2-7; TRBD1 is a possible D gene (6 bases). CDR3 length equals 15 residues. The V gene's germline CDR1 is MNHNS and CDR2 SASEGT. V was pared by 5 bases and J by 5 bases, with 19 bases between. The CDR3 nucleotides read TGTGCCAGCAGTTTAAGAGGGGGACAAAGACACGAGCAGTACTTC. Translating it yields CASSLRGGQRHEQYF.